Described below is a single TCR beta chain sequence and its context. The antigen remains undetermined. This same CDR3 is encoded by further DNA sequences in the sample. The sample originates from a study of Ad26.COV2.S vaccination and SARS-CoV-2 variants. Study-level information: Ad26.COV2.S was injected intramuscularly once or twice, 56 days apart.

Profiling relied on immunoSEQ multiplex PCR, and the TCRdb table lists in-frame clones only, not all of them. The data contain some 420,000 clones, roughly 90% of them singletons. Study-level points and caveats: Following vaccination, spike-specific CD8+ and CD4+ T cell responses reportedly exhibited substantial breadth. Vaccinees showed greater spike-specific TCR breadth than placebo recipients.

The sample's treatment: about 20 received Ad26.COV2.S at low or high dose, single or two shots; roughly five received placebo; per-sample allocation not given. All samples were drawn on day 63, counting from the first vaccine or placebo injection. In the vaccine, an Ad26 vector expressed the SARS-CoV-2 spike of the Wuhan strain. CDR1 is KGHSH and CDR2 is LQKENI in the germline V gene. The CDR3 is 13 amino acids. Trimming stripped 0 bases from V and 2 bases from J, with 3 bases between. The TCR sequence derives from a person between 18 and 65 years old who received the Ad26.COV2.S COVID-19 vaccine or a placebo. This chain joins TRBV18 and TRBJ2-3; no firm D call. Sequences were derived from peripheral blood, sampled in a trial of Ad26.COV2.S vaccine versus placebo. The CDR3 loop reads CASSPPITDTQYF. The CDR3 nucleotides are TGTGCCAGCTCACCACCGATCACAGATACGCAGTATTTT. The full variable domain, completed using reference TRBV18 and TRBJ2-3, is NAGVMQNPRHLVRRRGQEARLRCSPMKGHSHVYWYRQLPEEGLKFMVYLQKENIIDESGMPKERFSAEFPKEGPSILRIQQVVRGDSAAYFCASSPPITDTQYFGPGTRLTVL.